This TCR beta chain was obtained from a study of shared clonotypes between healthy human individuals. General study points: Clonotype sharing across donors was expected to vary with sequencing depth. In a handful of donors, roughly 5.2% of naive CD4 clonotypes appeared in common. Rarefaction analysis demonstrated incomplete sorted-subset sequencing notwithstanding large depth.

Trimming pared 0 bases from V and 1 base from J, leaving 10 bases between. The CDR3 length is 15 residues. Looked up from germline, CDR1 is SGDLS and CDR2 is YYNGEE. The protocol was immunoSEQ multiplex PCR, while the TCRdb copy is restricted to in-frame clones and leaves out a portion. This sample yields around 2,000,000 clones, of which 85% to 95% are seen a single time; about 1.1% belongs to the top ten. As defined, naive CD8 cells were CD45RO-negative and positively selected for CCR7, with terminally differentiated effector memory CD45RA+ cells excluded. Among the donors, all were Caucasian adults who lived in Nashville, Tennessee. With respect to this clone: Its antigen is not known.

This receptor was identified in a young man in good health. Sequencing used naive CD8+ T cells sorted from blood. The chain employs TRBV9 and TRBJ1-1; no firm D call. CDR3 in DNA: TGTGCCAGCAGCGTAGGTGGAGGGAAGAACACTGAAGCTTTCTTT. This sequence encodes CASSVGGGKNTEAFF.